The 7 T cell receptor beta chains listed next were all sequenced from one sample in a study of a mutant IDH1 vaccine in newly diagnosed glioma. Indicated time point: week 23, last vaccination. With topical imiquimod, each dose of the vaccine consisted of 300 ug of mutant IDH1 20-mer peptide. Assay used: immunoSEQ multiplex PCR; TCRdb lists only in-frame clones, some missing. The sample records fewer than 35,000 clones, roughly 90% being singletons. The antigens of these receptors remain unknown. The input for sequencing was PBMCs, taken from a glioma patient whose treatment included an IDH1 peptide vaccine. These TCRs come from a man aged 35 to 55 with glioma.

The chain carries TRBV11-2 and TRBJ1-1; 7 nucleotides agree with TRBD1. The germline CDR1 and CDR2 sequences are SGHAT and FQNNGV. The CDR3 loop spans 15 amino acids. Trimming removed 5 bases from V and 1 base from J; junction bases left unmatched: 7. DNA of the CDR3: TGTGCCAGCAGCCCTAGCGAGGGGGCGAACACTGAAGCTTTCTTT. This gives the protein CASSPSEGANTEAFF.

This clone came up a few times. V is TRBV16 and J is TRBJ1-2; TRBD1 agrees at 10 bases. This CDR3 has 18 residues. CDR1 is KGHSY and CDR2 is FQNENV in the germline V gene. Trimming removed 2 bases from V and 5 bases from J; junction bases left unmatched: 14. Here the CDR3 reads CASSQIRDRGHPYYGYTF. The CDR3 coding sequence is TGTGCCAGCAGCCAAATCCGGGACAGGGGCCATCCTTATTATGGCTACACCTTC.

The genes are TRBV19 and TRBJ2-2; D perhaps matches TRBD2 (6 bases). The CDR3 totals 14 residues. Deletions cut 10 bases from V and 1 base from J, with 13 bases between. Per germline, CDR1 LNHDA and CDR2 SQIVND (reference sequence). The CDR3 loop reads CATDRDLNTGELFF. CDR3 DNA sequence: TGTGCCACTGACCGGGACTTGAACACCGGGGAGCTGTTTTTT.

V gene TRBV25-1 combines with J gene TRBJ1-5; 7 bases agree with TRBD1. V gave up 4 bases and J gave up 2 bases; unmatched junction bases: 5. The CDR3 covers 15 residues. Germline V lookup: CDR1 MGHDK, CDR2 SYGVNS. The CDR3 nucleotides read TGTGCCAGCAGTGGTCGACAGGGCGGCAATCAGCCCCAGCATTTT. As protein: CASSGRQGGNQPQHF.

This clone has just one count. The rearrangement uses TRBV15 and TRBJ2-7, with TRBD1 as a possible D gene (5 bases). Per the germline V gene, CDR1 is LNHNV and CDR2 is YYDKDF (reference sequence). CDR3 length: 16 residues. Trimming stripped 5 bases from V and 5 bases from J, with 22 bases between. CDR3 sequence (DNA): TGTGCCACCAGCGGCCCTAGGGGCGTAGGTGTCCACGAGCAGTACGTC. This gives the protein CATSGPRGVGVHEQYV.

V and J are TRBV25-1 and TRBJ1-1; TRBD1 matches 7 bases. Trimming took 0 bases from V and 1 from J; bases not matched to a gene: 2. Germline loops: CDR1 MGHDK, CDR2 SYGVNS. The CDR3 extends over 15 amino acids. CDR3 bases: TGTGCCAGCAGTGAATACAGGACAGGGAACACTGAAGCTTTCTTT. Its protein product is CASSEYRTGNTEAFF. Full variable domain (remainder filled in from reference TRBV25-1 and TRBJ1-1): EADIYQTPRYLVIGTGKKITLECSQTMGHDKMYWYQQDPGMELHLIHYSYGVNSTEKGDLSSESTVSRIRTEHFPLTLESARPSHTSQYLCASSEYRTGNTEAFFGQGTRLTVV.

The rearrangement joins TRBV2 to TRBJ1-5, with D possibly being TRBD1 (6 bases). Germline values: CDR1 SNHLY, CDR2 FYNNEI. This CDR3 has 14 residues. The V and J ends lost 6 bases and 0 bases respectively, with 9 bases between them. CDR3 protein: CASRGAYSNQPQHF. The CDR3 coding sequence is TGTGCCAGCAGGGGGGCTTATAGCAATCAGCCCCAGCATTTT.